This T cell receptor (beta chain) was retrieved from a study of CD8+CD57+ T cells in acquired aplastic anemia. General study points: Patients and controls turned out to have 25 to 35 CD8+ CDR3 sequences in common.

In germline, CDR1 is SGHTA, CDR2 FQGTGA. The trim removed 5 bases at V and 2 bases at J, leaving 2 bases unmatched. This CDR3 is built from 15 residues. Genomic DNA served as template for TCR beta VDJ and CDR3 profiling. TCRdb re-called the reads with MiXCR, one entry per CDR3 protein. The sample carries about 150,000 distinct CDR3 sequences, roughly half recorded once. CD8+CD57+ cell expansion, shown by flow cytometry, had occurred in the patients selected for sequencing. Points on this clonotype: What it recognizes is unknown.

The sequenced sample was sorted CD4+, CD8+, or CD8+CD57+ T cells (not recorded which) from PBMCs. The receptor was derived from a human donor with aplastic anemia. The chain combines TRBV7-3 with TRBJ2-1, with 11 bases lining up with TRBD2. In DNA, the CDR3 is TGTGCCAGCAGCCGACTAGCGGGGCCCTACAATGAGCAGTTCTTC. It translates to CASSRLAGPYNEQFF.